The rows below give T cell receptor beta chains drawn from one sample of a study of shared clonotypes between healthy human individuals. Clones were sequenced by immunoSEQ multiplex PCR, and TCRdb holds only the in-frame ones, with some missing. The repertoire consists of 2 million or so clones, with over 85% occurring once and the leading ten covering 0.1% to 0.15%. The material sequenced was naive CD4+ T cells sorted from blood. These receptors all stem from a man younger than 30 in good health. CDR3s include the opening cysteine and the closing phenylalanine or tryptophan.

v_call	j_call	cdr3_aa
TRBV5-4	TRBJ2-7	CASSSRDRLYEQYF
TRBV21-1	TRBJ2-4	CASSKTHIQYF
TRBV7-2	TRBJ1-5	CASSFKGANQPQHF
TRBV10-3	TRBJ2-6	CAITERVQGSSGANVLTF
TRBV2	TRBJ2-7	CASSEDGYYEQYF
TRBV30	TRBJ2-3	CAWTQGRPDTQYF
TRBV10-2	TRBJ1-1	CASTTGPNTEAFF
TRBV14	TRBJ2-1	CASSPAGTAHNEQFF
TRBV4-3	TRBJ1-4	CASSQGSTGGASEKLFF
TRBV19	TRBJ1-1	CASSPTGKNTEAFF
TRBV7-9	TRBJ2-5	CASSGNKRGKETQYF
TRBV27	TRBJ2-7	CASSLSGTGFYEQYF
TRBV29-1	TRBJ2-4	CSVEGMTGANQYF
TRBV7-2	TRBJ2-1	CASSLEADKASYNEQFF
TRBV7-9	TRBJ1-4	CASSNIMAATNEKLFF
TRBV30	TRBJ2-7	CAWKLPGPSPYEQYF
TRBV7-7	TRBJ2-5	CASSRAGGETQYF
TRBV7-2	TRBJ1-3	CASSLEVRNTIYF
TRBV7-2	TRBJ1-1	CASSSRGMNTEAFF
TRBV6-5	TRBJ1-5	CASQGQVGQPQHF
TRBV9	TRBJ2-7	CASSVYGQTYEQYF
TRBV29-1	TRBJ1-5	CSVGGQGNQPQHF
TRBV6-5	TRBJ2-7	CASSVGGAMNEQYF
TRBV7-9	TRBJ2-2	CASSPPNFGELFF
TRBV4-1	TRBJ2-5	CASSQDKAGGQETQYF
TRBV2	TRBJ2-2	CASSDVTPNTGELFF
TRBV9	TRBJ2-1	CASSPRGDRYNEQFF
TRBV25-1	TRBJ1-2	CASSEAGIYGYTF
TRBV7-3	TRBJ2-2	CASSRDYNTGELFF
TRBV5-4	TRBJ1-2	CASSLDDGRSNYGYTF
TRBV18	TRBJ2-2	CASSPLGTGELFF
TRBV5-1	TRBJ1-1	CASSLAQGIGGTEAFF